The next 27 T cell receptor beta chains were all read from a single sample in a study of cytomegalovirus exposure and HLA in healthy donors (dated by TCRdb to 2016 to 2017). Libraries came from the immunoSEQ multiplex PCR assay. For the multiplex PCR, a mixture combining 60 forward primers for TCR Vbeta segments and 13 reverse primers for TCR Jbeta segments was used. Not all clones reach the TCRdb copy of this immuneACCESS table, which keeps in-frame sequences only. Checked studies attribute under half of the gap to unresolved V genes and leave the rest unexplained. The sample includes a few hundred thousand clones, with 80% to 90% observed a single time. About 3.1% of the sample is in the top ten clones. Sequenced input: PBMCs. These receptors all stem from a man aged 25 to 45 in good health and CMV-seronegative.

The rearrangement joins TRBV6-6 to TRBJ1-1; D gene uncertain. Deletions cut 6 bases from V and 6 bases from J, with 17 bases between. The germline V gene encodes CDR1 MNHNY and CDR2 SVGAGI (reference sequence). The CDR3 runs 14 residues. The CDR3 reads CASSQRTQEAEAFF. CDR3 nucleotides: TGTGCCAGCAGCCAACGGACGCAGGAGGCTGAAGCTTTCTTT.

CDR3 residues: CASSVVGSGGYEQFF. CDR3 DNA sequence: TGTGCCAGCAGCGTAGTGGGTAGCGGGGGGTATGAGCAGTTCTTC. The V call is TRBV9, the J call TRBJ2-1, with 10 nucleotides matching TRBD2. The germline gives CDR1 SGDLS, CDR2 YYNGEE. The J segment lost 8 bases and the V segment lost 0 bases, leaving 5 bases of the junction unmatched. The CDR3 sequence is 15 residues long.

The chain has TRBV28 and TRBJ1-1; D might be TRBD1 (5 bases). The CDR3 contains 13 residues. V shed 4 bases and J shed 5 bases, with 11 bases lying between them. CDR1 is MDHEN, CDR2 SYDVKM, per germline. The CDR3 is CASSSGSGTEAFF. The DNA of the CDR3 is TGTGCCAGCAGTTCAGGGTCTGGTACTGAAGCTTTCTTT.

The gene calls are TRBV6-1 and TRBJ2-3; 8 nucleotides align to TRBD2. Germline V gives CDR1 MNHNS, CDR2 SASEGT. V shed 9 bases and J 5 bases; nucleotides not matched to a gene: 10. This CDR3 has 14 amino acids. CDR3 protein: CASLIGGAGDTQYF. CDR3 DNA sequence: TGTGCCAGTCTTATCGGGGGGGCAGGAGATACGCAGTATTTT.

V and J are TRBV18 and TRBJ2-7, with 8 bases lining up with TRBD1. This CDR3 is 17 amino acids long. Losses at the gene ends were 1 base for V and 6 bases for J; bases not matched to a gene: 14. Germline lookup yields CDR1 KGHSH and CDR2 LQKENI. Here the CDR3 DNA reads TGTGCCAGCTCACCACAAACGTCCGGGACAGGAAAGGGCGAGCAGTACTTC. Translation: CASSPQTSGTGKGEQYF.

The rearrangement uses TRBV5-6 and TRBJ2-1; TRBD2 agrees at 7 bases. The CDR3 is 16 residues long. Germline CDR1 is SGHDT and CDR2 is YYEEEE. V lost 4 bases to trimming and J lost 2 bases; unmatched junction nucleotides: 9. The CDR3 region is CASSTQLATTYNEQFF. CDR3 bases: TGTGCCAGCAGCACCCAACTAGCGACTACCTACAATGAGCAGTTCTTC.

The chain couples TRBV5-1 to TRBJ1-2; D remains ambiguous. Per germline, CDR1 SGHRS and CDR2 YFSETQ. This CDR3 comprises 13 residues. Trimming took 2 bases from V and 4 from J, leaving 9 bases between them. The chain's CDR3 is CASSFTVGYGYTF. In DNA, the CDR3 is TGCGCCAGCAGCTTCACTGTCGGCTATGGCTACACCTTC.

J is TRBJ1-3 and V is TRBV13, with 7 bases identical to TRBD1. V trimming: 4 bases; J trimming: 4 bases; junction bases outside the gene matches: 10. Germline CDR1 reads PRHDT; CDR2 reads FYEKMQ (reference sequence). The CDR3 is 16 residues long. CDR3 in DNA: TGTGCCAGCAGCTGGGTAGGGGGCGCGAACGGAAACACCATATATTTT. Its protein is CASSWVGGANGNTIYF.

The chain has TRBV4-1 and TRBJ2-7; 8 nucleotides align to TRBD2. This CDR3 is 16 amino acids long. The J segment lost 3 bases and the V segment lost 1 base, leaving 8 bases of the junction unmatched. CDR1 and CDR2 (germline): MGHRA, YSYEKL. CDR3 amino acids: CASSQVTSGLNYEQYF. CDR3 nucleotides: TGCGCCAGCAGCCAAGTAACTAGCGGTTTAAACTACGAGCAGTACTTC.

The gene calls are TRBV27 and TRBJ2-3; possible D gene TRBD1, 5 bases. Trimming left V 5 bases short and J 1 base short, with 10 bases between. Germline-derived CDR1 and CDR2 are MNHEY and SMNVEV (reference sequence). The CDR3 totals 14 residues. The CDR3 bases are TGTGCCAGCAGTGACAGCAGGGGCACAGATACGCAGTATTTT. Translating it yields CASSDSRGTDTQYF.

The V gene is TRBV6-4, the J gene TRBJ2-3, with D perhaps TRBD2 (6 bases). V gave up 8 bases and J gave up 3 bases, with 15 bases separating them. The CDR3 covers 14 residues. Germline lookup yields CDR1 MRHNA and CDR2 SNTAGT. CDR3 bases: TGTGCCAGCTCCAGCGACGGGGGAACAGATACGCAGTATTTT. It translates to CASSSDGGTDTQYF.

This clone was seen more than once but under ten times. The chain is built from TRBV7-2 and TRBJ2-7, with 10 bases aligning to TRBD1. Germline V CDR1 and CDR2: SGHTA, FQGNSA. The CDR3 consists of 13 residues. With V trimmed by 3 bases and J by 6 bases, 2 bases remained unmatched. CDR3 amino acids: CASSFGTGAEQYF. As DNA, the CDR3 is TGTGCCAGCAGCTTCGGGACAGGGGCCGAGCAGTACTTC.

The chain joins TRBV9 to TRBJ1-4; 8 bases match TRBD1. CDR1 and CDR2 from the germline V gene are SGDLS and YYNGEE. V lost 0 bases and J lost 7; bases outside the gene matches: 5. The CDR3 spans 15 residues. In DNA, the CDR3 is TGTGCCAGCAGCGTAGGGGGACAGGCGGCTGAAAAACTGTTTTTT. Translating gives CASSVGGQAAEKLFF.

This sequence joins TRBV5-4 and TRBJ2-3; TRBD1 agrees at 9 bases. In germline, CDR1 is SGHNT, CDR2 YYREEE (reference sequence). CDR3 length: 15 amino acids. V lost 4 bases and J lost 2; bases outside the gene matches: 5. The CDR3 here is CASSQDRGLTDTQYF. The DNA of the CDR3 is TGTGCCAGCAGCCAGGACAGGGGCCTCACAGATACGCAGTATTTT.

The chain links TRBV5-1 to TRBJ2-3, with TRBD1 identical over 9 bases. Trimming removed 0 bases from V and 6 bases from J; junction bases left unmatched: 5. This CDR3 is built from 15 residues. CDR1 and CDR2 (germline): SGHRS, YFSETQ. Written as DNA, the CDR3 is TGCGCCAGCAGCTTGGGGGACAGGGCAGCGGATACGCAGTATTTT. Translating gives CASSLGDRAADTQYF.

The chain combines TRBV11-2 with TRBJ2-2; a weak D match, TRBD2 (6 bases). Germline values: CDR1 SGHAT, CDR2 FQNNGV. This CDR3 region has 16 residues. The V gene lost 4 bases and the J gene lost 6 bases, with 18 bases spanning the gap. The CDR3 sequence is CASSYLHRRGPGELFF. In DNA, the CDR3 is TGTGCCAGCAGCTACCTTCACAGGAGGGGTCCCGGGGAGCTGTTTTTT.

The genes are TRBV5-1 and TRBJ2-3; 13 positions match TRBD2. V dropped 4 bases and J dropped 5; count of bases not matched to a gene: 10. This CDR3 contains 17 residues. Germline V gene data show CDR1 as SGHRS and CDR2 as YFSETQ. The CDR3 bases are TGCGCCAGCAGCGGAGGGCAACTAGCGGGGGGGCAAGATACGCAGTATTTT. Its translation is CASSGGQLAGGQDTQYF.

The chain joins TRBV19 to TRBJ2-2; 7 bases match TRBD1. The CDR3 covers 15 residues. Germline values: CDR1 LNHDA, CDR2 SQIVND (reference sequence). After removal of 6 bases from V and 4 bases from J, the junction contained 8 bases not matched to a gene. The CDR3 region has the DNA TGTGCCAGTAGCCTGACAGGGCAGGGCACCGGGGAGCTGTTTTTT. Encoded protein: CASSLTGQGTGELFF.

The chain has TRBV7-8 and TRBJ2-7; 9 bases align to TRBD1. This CDR3 comprises 16 residues. V shed 5 bases and J 2 bases; nucleotides not matched to a gene: 10. Germline loops: CDR1 SGHVS, CDR2 FQNEAQ. The CDR3 spells CASSAGTGPNPYEQYF. The CDR3 bases are TGTGCCAGCAGCGCCGGGACAGGGCCAAATCCCTACGAGCAGTACTTC.

The J gene is TRBJ1-1, the V gene TRBV27; D unresolved. Germline values: CDR1 MNHEY, CDR2 SMNVEV (reference sequence). This CDR3 is 12 amino acids long. V was clipped by 7 bases and J by 8 bases, with 14 bases between them. The CDR3: CASNLPNWEAFF. As DNA, the CDR3 is TGTGCCAGCAACCTTCCCAACTGGGAAGCTTTCTTT.

The V gene is TRBV5-1, the J gene TRBJ2-1; possibly TRBD2 for D (6 bases). Germline V gives CDR1 SGHRS, CDR2 YFSETQ. The CDR3 loop spans 15 amino acids. Trimming took off 2 bases at V and 5 bases at J, with 14 bases between the two ends. CDR3 nucleotide sequence: TGCGCCAGCAGCTTAGGAGCGGGCGGTAACAATGAGCAGTTCTTC. Its translation is CASSLGAGGNNEQFF.

This chain links TRBV4-2 with TRBJ2-3; 11 nucleotides line up with TRBD2. The CDR3 length is 16 residues. Germline CDR1 LGHNA, CDR2 YNFKEQ. With V trimmed by 3 bases and J by 4 bases, 6 bases remained unmatched. In DNA form, the CDR3 reads TGTGCCAGCAGCCAGGCCACTAGCGGGGGCGCAGATACGCAGTATTTT. Amino acids: CASSQATSGGADTQYF.

Comments on this clone: A read error may account for a junction end that differs from germline. This sequence joins TRBV14 and TRBJ2-6; TRBD1 aligns across 11 bases. Germline assignment: CDR1 SGHDN and CDR2 FVKESK. The CDR3 extends over 16 amino acids. The CDR3 DNA follows: TGTGCCAGCAGCCGGACAGGGGGCGCTGGGGCCAGCGTCCTGACTTTC. Translating gives CASSRTGGAGASVLTF.

The rearrangement joins TRBV7-8 to TRBJ1-2; D not resolved. Germline lookup yields CDR1 SGHVS and CDR2 FQNEAQ. Trimming pared 1 base from V and 8 bases from J, leaving 17 bases between. The length of the CDR3 is 15 residues. For the CDR3, the DNA is TGTGCCAGCAGCTTAGTTGGCAGGAGCTGGGAGGGCTACACCTTC. It specifies CASSLVGRSWEGYTF.

The rearrangement links TRBV5-1 to TRBJ1-3; a weak D match, TRBD1 (5 bases). V lost 4 bases and J lost 0, with 11 bases in between. The CDR3 consists of 15 residues. CDR1 and CDR2 (germline): SGHRS, YFSETQ. The CDR3 sequence is CASSRDSSSGNTIYF. CDR3 nucleotide sequence: TGCGCCAGCAGCCGTGACAGTTCCTCTGGAAACACCATATATTTT.

V is TRBV6-5 and J is TRBJ2-2, with D possibly matching TRBD2 (6 bases). The V end was cut by 0 bases, the J end by 4 bases, with 9 bases between. Germline V gives CDR1 MNHEY, CDR2 SVGAGI. The CDR3 consists of 15 residues. The CDR3 protein is CASSYSFGGTGELFF. The CDR3 DNA sequence: TGTGCCAGCAGTTACTCGTTCGGGGGCACCGGGGAGCTGTTTTTT.

The CDR3 DNA sequence: TGTGCCAGCAGCCGACCGGGACAGACCTACGAGCAGTACTTC. Its protein product is CASSRPGQTYEQYF. The genes are TRBV7-9 and TRBJ2-5; TRBD1 matches 7 bases. The DNA end is a closer match to TRBJ2-7, so the J assignment may be wrong. This CDR3 contains 14 residues. Germline V gene data show CDR1 as SEHNR and CDR2 as FQNEAQ (reference sequence).